This passage covers 4 T cell receptor beta chains from one sample sequenced in a study of PD-L1 blockade in urothelial cancer (dated by TCRdb to between 2016 and 2019). The sample's time point label is to be understood as: pretreatment peripheral blood. The receptor library was made with the immunoSEQ multiplex PCR assay. Drawn from immuneACCESS, this table holds only the in-frame rearrangements with V and J called that TCRdb kept. Clones are partly lost; checked studies trace under half to an unresolved V gene and leave the rest unexplained. Recorded for this sample are over 75,000 clones; more than 70% of them occurred a single time. Around 15% of the sample is in the top ten clones. Source: PBMCs, taken around atezolizumab (anti-PD-L1) treatment. These receptors originate from a man in his 60s with urothelial cancer.

V and J are TRBV5-1 and TRBJ2-2, with 8 bases lining up with TRBD2. Losses at the gene ends were 0 bases for V and 1 base for J; bases not matched to a gene: 2. The CDR3 covers 16 residues. Germline CDR1 SGHRS, CDR2 YFSETQ. This chain's CDR3 is CASSLASGWNTGELFF. The DNA of the CDR3 is TGCGCCAGCAGCTTGGCTAGCGGGTGGAACACCGGGGAGCTGTTTTTT.

The count of this clone is one. As DNA, the CDR3 is TGTGCCAGCTCACTCCAAAATGAGCAGTTCTTC. This translates into CASSLQNEQFF. This chain links TRBV18 with TRBJ2-1; D unclear. This CDR3 spans 11 amino acids. The V and J ends lost 4 bases and 7 bases respectively, with 5 bases between them. Per germline, CDR1 KGHSH and CDR2 LQKENI. Filled out from reference TRBV18 and TRBJ2-1, the complete variable domain reads NAGVMQNPRHLVRRRGQEARLRCSPMKGHSHVYWYRQLPEEGLKFMVYLQKENIIDESGMPKERFSAEFPKEGPSILRIQQVVRGDSAAYFCASSLQNEQFFGPGTRLTVL.

The chain recombines TRBV18 with TRBJ1-1; 7 positions match TRBD1. V lost 4 bases, J lost 1 base, and 3 bases stayed unmatched. The CDR3 spans 14 residues. Germline CDR1 and CDR2: KGHSH and LQKENI. The CDR3 coding sequence is TGTGCCAGCTCACTACAGGGGCGGAACACTGAAGCTTTCTTT. Its translation is CASSLQGRNTEAFF.

This chain links TRBV5-1 with TRBJ2-2; D is perhaps TRBD2 (6 bases). The CDR3 consists of 15 residues. From germline, CDR1 is SGHRS and CDR2 YFSETQ. V was clipped by 0 bases and J by 3 bases, with 9 bases between them. The CDR3 protein is CASSLGRDYTGELFF. The CDR3 nucleotides read TGCGCCAGCAGCTTGGGCAGGGACTACACCGGGGAGCTGTTTTTT.